Only a few counts were recorded for the clone carrying this TCR beta chain. Its target is not known. The sample is drawn from a study of beta chain features in type 1 diabetes. Expressed TCRB transcripts were sequenced because the entire RNA isolate underwent reverse transcription. The average output of naive, central memory and regulatory T cell samples was several million reads. Sequenced by immunoSEQ multiplex PCR; TCRdb stores in-frame clones only, minus some. This sample yields about 140,000 clones, of which 9% to 10% are seen a single time; 0.55% to 0.65% belongs to the top ten. General study results and limits: Type 1 diabetes patients had moderately but significantly shorter TCRB CDR3s in all four CD4+ subsets. PCR may have favored shorter templates equally in patients and controls.

This CDR3 has 15 residues. With V trimmed by 3 bases and J by 5 bases, 3 bases remained unmatched. Germline V gene lookup returns CDR1 MGHDK and CDR2 SYGVNS. The TCR originated in a woman aged 35 to 49 in good health. The gene calls are TRBV25-1 and TRBJ2-5, with TRBD2 identical over 13 bases. What was sequenced was central memory CD4+ T cells from blood. CDR3 residues: CASSDLTSGGETQYF. The CDR3 DNA follows: TGTGCCAGCAGTGACCTGACTAGCGGGGGGGAGACCCAGTACTTC.